The 29 T cell receptor beta chains in this list originate from one sample, sequenced in a study of shared clonotypes between healthy human individuals. Data came from immunoSEQ multiplex PCR; TCRdb stores just in-frame clones and leaves some out. The data contain about 2.4 million clones, approximately 93% of them seen just once; the ten biggest clones take up approximately 0.37%. Sequenced sample: naive CD4+ T cells from PBMCs. Noted subset: CD45RA+ positively selected. These receptors originate from a man aged 18 to 29 in good health. Some clones in this sample may be carry-over from other donors' samples.

The V and J genes are TRBV9 and TRBJ1-2; 7 bases agree with TRBD1. Germline CDR1 SGDLS, CDR2 YYNGEE. CDR3 length: 15 amino acids. V lost 4 bases, J lost 3 bases, and 9 bases stayed unmatched. The DNA of the CDR3 is TGTGCCAGCAGCCCGACAGGGTCTGTTTACTATGGCTACACCTTC. This codes for CASSPTGSVYYGYTF.

The CDR3 region is CASSLGTNEKLFF. DNA of the CDR3: TGTGCCAGCAGCTTAGGCACAAACGAAAAACTGTTTTTT. V gene TRBV7-2 combines with J gene TRBJ1-4; D not certain. This CDR3 spans 13 amino acids. Germline V gene data show CDR1 as SGHTA and CDR2 as FQGNSA. Trimming cost V 1 base and J 8 bases, with 8 bases left between them.

CDR3 nucleotides: TGTGCCAGCAGCCAAGCCATTAGGGGAGATAGCAATCAGCCCCAGCATTTT. Its protein is CASSQAIRGDSNQPQHF. V and J are TRBV4-2 and TRBJ1-5; D might be TRBD1 (5 bases). Germline CDR1 LGHNA, CDR2 YNFKEQ. This CDR3 has 17 amino acids. V gave up 1 base and J gave up 0 bases, with 13 bases separating them.

The CDR3 loop reads CAAAGYNEQFF. The CDR3 DNA follows: TGTGCGGCCGCTGGGTACAATGAGCAGTTCTTC. This chain links TRBV6-5 with TRBJ2-1; the D is unclear. This CDR3 contains 11 residues. Looked up from germline, CDR1 is MNHEY and CDR2 is SVGAGI.

The gene calls are TRBV15 and TRBJ1-1; a weak D match, TRBD1 (5 bases). Germline CDR1 is LNHNV and CDR2 is YYDKDF (reference sequence). The CDR3 length is 14 residues. Trimming pared 8 bases from V and 4 bases from J, leaving 17 bases between. CDR3 region: CATRGGERSTEAFF. The CDR3 bases are TGTGCCACCCGGGGGGGGGAGAGGAGCACTGAAGCTTTCTTT.

A note on this clone: One junction end disagrees with the germline gene, perhaps due to a read error. The V call is TRBV18, the J call TRBJ2-7; the D gene is possibly TRBD2 (6 bases). The length of the CDR3 is 14 residues. Per germline, CDR1 KGHSH and CDR2 LQKENI. The DNA for the CDR3 is TGTGCCAGCTCATTTAAGGAGGGATCCTCCGAGCAGTACTTC. Amino acids: CASSFKEGSSEQYF.

Comment on this clone: The sample contains more than one DNA sequence encoding this CDR3. This chain links TRBV4-2 with TRBJ2-2, with unresolved D. V was pared by 0 bases and J by 6 bases, with 5 bases between. The CDR3 loop spans 13 amino acids. Germline V gives CDR1 LGHNA, CDR2 YNFKEQ. CDR3 region: CASSQDLAGELFF. DNA for the CDR3: TGTGCCAGCAGCCAAGATCTTGCCGGGGAGCTGTTTTTT.

The V call is TRBV7-2, the J call TRBJ1-5; 7 nucleotides align to TRBD1. V trimming: 5 bases; J trimming: 6 bases; junction bases outside the gene matches: 7. Germline values: CDR1 SGHTA, CDR2 FQGNSA. This CDR3 contains 14 residues. DNA for the CDR3: TGTGCCAGCAGCCCGACAGGGTCGGGTCAGCCCCAGCATTTT. Translation gives CASSPTGSGQPQHF. Complete variable domain (other parts from reference TRBV7-2 and TRBJ1-5): GAGVSQSPSNKVTEKGKDVELRCDPISGHTALYWYRQSLGQGLEFLIYFQGNSAPDKSGLPSDRFSAERTGGSVSTLTIQRTQQEDSAVYLCASSPTGSGQPQHFGDGTRLSIL.

The chain uses TRBV6-1 and TRBJ2-1; no definite D call. Trimming shortened V by 7 bases and J by 12 bases, and 22 bases separated the two germline ends. The germline CDR1 and CDR2 sequences are MNHNS and SASEGT. The CDR3 totals 14 residues. CDR3 protein: CASTTPREALLQFF. The CDR3 DNA is TGTGCCAGCACCACTCCCCGCGAGGCTTTGTTGCAGTTCTTC.

The J gene is TRBJ1-2, the V gene TRBV5-1; D is undetermined. The CDR3 is 14 residues long. V was trimmed by 4 bases and J by 4 bases, leaving 14 bases between them. From germline, CDR1 is SGHRS and CDR2 YFSETQ. Here the CDR3 reads CASSALSSTYGYTF. The CDR3 nucleotides read TGCGCCAGCAGCGCTCTATCAAGTACCTATGGCTACACCTTC.

This clone was recorded once. The chain has TRBV5-6 and TRBJ2-1; 7 bases match TRBD1. Germline V gene data show CDR1 as SGHDT and CDR2 as YYEEEE. This CDR3 contains 14 residues. V trimming: 5 bases; J trimming: 7 bases; junction bases outside the gene matches: 9. In nucleotides, the CDR3 is TGTGCCAGCAGGAGACAGGGATTGGGTAATGAGCAGTTCTTC. It translates to CASRRQGLGNEQFF.

The chain joins TRBV28 to TRBJ1-5, with 9 bases that match TRBD1. The CDR3 spans 17 residues. Losses at the gene ends were 6 bases for V and 7 bases for J; bases not matched to a gene: 16. Looked up from germline, CDR1 is MDHEN and CDR2 is SYDVKM. The CDR3 DNA reads as TGTGCCAGCAGAGGCTCACAGGGGGCTATTTTCTGGCAGCCCCAGCATTTT. Its translation: CASRGSQGAIFWQPQHF.

This sequence joins TRBV28 and TRBJ2-5; D remains ambiguous. CDR1 is MDHEN, CDR2 SYDVKM, per germline. V was pared by 10 bases and J by 5 bases, with 17 bases between. The CDR3 is 13 amino acids. CDR3: CATRRAVEETQYF. The CDR3 DNA follows: TGTGCCACCCGTCGGGCGGTGGAGGAGACCCAGTACTTC.

The chain joins TRBV11-2 to TRBJ2-5; TRBD2 aligns across 8 bases. CDR1 SGHAT and CDR2 FQNNGV come from the germline V gene. The CDR3 length is 15 residues. V lost 1 base, J lost 5 bases, and 6 bases stayed unmatched. The CDR3 here is CASSLAGGGMETQYF. DNA for the CDR3: TGTGCCAGCAGCTTAGCGGGAGGGGGAATGGAGACCCAGTACTTC.

The chain has TRBV27 and TRBJ2-7, with 7 nucleotides matching TRBD1. Germline V gives CDR1 MNHEY, CDR2 SMNVEV (reference sequence). Trimming took 3 bases from V and 5 from J; bases not matched to a gene: 4. The CDR3 sequence is 13 residues long. CDR3 loop: CASSLRDSHEQYF. CDR3 nucleotides: TGTGCCAGCAGTTTGAGGGACAGCCACGAGCAGTACTTC.

This chain links TRBV4-2 with TRBJ1-6; the match to TRBD1 covers 8 bases. Trimming at V came to 4 bases and at J to 11 bases, leaving 10 bases not matched to a gene. Germline V gene lookup returns CDR1 LGHNA and CDR2 YNFKEQ. This CDR3 is 15 amino acids long. CDR3 amino acids: CASSRRGGGQAPLHF. In DNA form, the CDR3 reads TGTGCCAGCAGCCGCCGTGGAGGGGGACAGGCACCCCTCCACTTT.

The sample holds one count of this clone. Additional DNA sequences in this sample encode the identical CDR3. The CDR3 DNA sequence: TGTGCCAGCAGCGCCTCATATGGCTACACCTTC. It yields the protein CASSASYGYTF. This sequence joins TRBV9 and TRBJ1-2, with D unresolved. CDR1 is SGDLS, CDR2 YYNGEE, per germline. The V and J ends lost 3 bases and 5 bases respectively, with 5 bases between them. This CDR3 is built from 11 residues.

The rearrangement uses TRBV29-1 and TRBJ2-7; a weak D match, TRBD2 (6 bases). Germline values: CDR1 SQVTM, CDR2 ANQGSEA. The CDR3 is 12 residues long. V was pared by 4 bases and J by 3 bases, with 10 bases between. The CDR3 DNA is TGCAGCGTTGCCGCGGGAATCTACGAGCAGTACTTC. As protein: CSVAAGIYEQYF.

Regarding this clone: Other DNA sequences in the sample encode the same CDR3. The chain is built from TRBV18 and TRBJ2-7; 9 bases match TRBD2. Germline assignment: CDR1 KGHSH and CDR2 LQKENI. The CDR3 covers 14 residues. Losses at the gene ends were 6 bases for V and 2 bases for J; bases not matched to a gene: 5. CDR3 loop: CASSPGLATYEQYF. As DNA, the CDR3 is TGTGCCAGCTCGCCCGGACTAGCGACCTACGAGCAGTACTTC.

The chain uses TRBV11-2 and TRBJ2-1, with TRBD2 identical over 14 bases. The trim removed 6 bases at V and 7 bases at J, leaving 11 bases unmatched. From germline, CDR1 is SGHAT and CDR2 FQNNGV. The length of the CDR3 is 17 residues. The DNA of the CDR3 is TGTGCCAGCAGGGTTACTGGGGGGACTAGCGGGAGTAATGAGCAGTTCTTC. Its protein product is CASRVTGGTSGSNEQFF. Full variable domain (remainder filled in from reference TRBV11-2 and TRBJ2-1): EAGVAQSPRYKIIEKRQSVAFWCNPISGHATLYWYQQILGQGPKLLIQFQNNGVVDDSQLPKDRFSAERLKGVDSTLKIQPAKLEDSAVYLCASRVTGGTSGSNEQFFGPGTRLTVL.

The CDR3 region is CAIQRTSGFTGELFF. Here the CDR3 DNA reads TGTGCCATCCAACGGACTAGCGGATTCACCGGGGAGCTGTTTTTT. The chain has TRBV6-1 and TRBJ2-2; TRBD2 agrees at 10 bases. The germline gives CDR1 MNHNS, CDR2 SASEGT. The CDR3 spans 15 residues. Germline trimming cut 10 bases from V and 4 bases from J; bases unmatched to any gene: 9.

The sample holds one count of this clone. Different DNA sequences within this sample yield the same CDR3. The J gene is TRBJ1-2, the V gene TRBV4-3; TRBD1 matches at 7 bases. CDR3 size: 13 residues. The junction had 1 base not matched to a gene; V was cut back by 1 base and J by 5 bases. The V gene's germline CDR1 is LGHNA and CDR2 YSLEER. CDR3 loop: CASSQVTGYGYTF. In DNA, the CDR3 is TGCGCCAGCAGCCAAGTGACAGGGTATGGCTACACCTTC.

This chain joins TRBV29-1 and TRBJ1-3; D is unresolved. The CDR3 is 13 amino acids. The ends were cut back, 2 bases at V and 0 bases at J, with 5 bases in the middle. Germline V gives CDR1 SQVTM, CDR2 ANQGSEA. CDR3 loop: CSVETVSGNTIYF. CDR3 DNA: TGCAGCGTTGAAACAGTCTCTGGAAACACCATATATTTT.

As concerns this clone: The sample carries other DNA sequences with the same CDR3. The CDR3 region is CASSSNTGELFF. The CDR3 nucleotides are TGTGCCAGCAGCTCGAACACCGGGGAGCTGTTTTTT. The V and J genes are TRBV7-9 and TRBJ2-2; D ambiguous. Trimming left V 4 bases short and J 0 bases short, with 0 bases between. The CDR3 spans 12 residues. CDR1 SEHNR and CDR2 FQNEAQ come from the germline V gene (reference sequence).

This chain joins TRBV11-3 and TRBJ2-7; possible D gene TRBD2, 5 bases. CDR3 size: 16 residues. Looked up from germline, CDR1 is SGHNT and CDR2 is YENEEA. Trimming took 2 bases from V and 0 from J, leaving 14 bases between them. CDR3 sequence (DNA): TGTGCCAGCAGCTTATTGGGCGGGTCGAGCTCCTACGAGCAGTACTTC. This gives the protein CASSLLGGSSSYEQYF. The complete variable domain, with remaining parts taken from reference TRBV11-3 and TRBJ2-7, reads EAGVVQSPRYKIIEKKQPVAFWCNPISGHNTLYWYLQNLGQGPELLIRYENEEAVDDSQLPKDRFSAERLKGVDSTLKIQPAELGDSAVYLCASSLLGGSSSYEQYFGPGTRLTVT.

The genes are TRBV5-1 and TRBJ2-7; TRBD2 aligns across 10 bases. Germline assignment: CDR1 SGHRS and CDR2 YFSETQ. With V trimmed by 7 bases and J by 6 bases, 10 bases remained unmatched. CDR3 size: 14 residues. CDR3 sequence: CASARSSGSREQYF. The CDR3 DNA sequence: TGCGCCAGCGCCAGGTCTAGCGGGAGTCGCGAGCAGTACTTC.

The chain links TRBV2 to TRBJ1-2; maybe TRBD1 (5 bases). V lost 7 bases to trimming and J lost 4 bases, with 10 bases between them. CDR1 SNHLY and CDR2 FYNNEI come from the germline V gene. This CDR3 region has 12 residues. The CDR3 nucleotides read TGTGCCAGCACGGGGGTTGGCTATGGCTACACCTTC. The encoded protein is CASTGVGYGYTF.

This sequence joins TRBV29-1 and TRBJ2-1, with TRBD1 identical over 7 bases. There are 13 residues in the CDR3. Germline trimming cut 0 bases from V and 12 bases from J; bases unmatched to any gene: 8. From germline, CDR1 is SQVTM and CDR2 ANQGSEA. This CDR3 reads CSVEDPGGRGQFF. CDR3 DNA: TGCAGCGTTGAAGATCCAGGGGGACGTGGGCAGTTCTTC.

This sequence joins TRBV6-6 and TRBJ2-1, with D uncertain. There are 14 residues in the CDR3. With 0 bases removed from V and 6 bases from J, the gap between germline ends came to 9 bases. CDR1 is MNHNY, CDR2 SVGAGI, per germline (reference sequence). The CDR3 sequence: CASSYSRSSNEQFF. Here the CDR3 DNA reads TGTGCCAGCAGTTACTCGAGGTCAAGCAATGAGCAGTTCTTC.